A selection of T cell receptor beta chains follows, all from one sample in a study of blood T cell repertoires in COVID-19. Sequenced by immunoSEQ multiplex PCR; TCRdb stores in-frame clones only, minus some. The data contain 390,000 or so clones, 80% to 90% of them seen just once; the ten biggest clones take up roughly 1%. The sample was PBMCs or T cells enriched from blood (not recorded which). Receptors originate from a man aged 18-30 years who had recovered from COVID-19. CDR3s include the opening cysteine and the closing phenylalanine or tryptophan. The D gene is left open where the match is weak. Clone size is shown for a subset of rows, as once, few, many or a class of expanded clone.

NA	TRBV3-1/TRBV3-2	13	NA	TRBJ1-5	TGTGCCAGCAGCCAAGCTAACAATCAGCCCCAGCATTTT	CASSQANNQPQHF
NA	TRBV28	20	TRBD1	TRBJ2-6	TGTGCCAGCAGTTTATGGGGCCTGACAGGGTCGTTCTCTGGGGCCAACGTCCTGACTTTC	CASSLWGLTGSFSGANVLTF
NA	TRBV11-1	15	TRBD1	TRBJ1-1	TGTGCCAGCAGCTCCCCAGGACAGGGGGCTCCTGAAGCTTTCTTT	CASSSPGQGAPEAFF
NA	TRBV5-1	17	NA	TRBJ1-3	TGCGCCAGCAGCCCCGCCGGGACTGGTAACTCTGGAAACACCATATATTTT	CASSPAGTGNSGNTIYF
few	TRBV14	14	TRBD1	TRBJ2-7	TGTGCCAGCAGCCAATGGACAGGGGGAGGCGAGCAGTACTTC	CASSQWTGGGEQYF
NA	TRBV11-2	14	NA	TRBJ1-2	TGTGCCAGCAGCTTAGAACGGGGGAACTATGGCTACACCTTC	CASSLERGNYGYTF
NA	TRBV19	16	TRBD1	TRBJ1-2	TGTGCCAGTAGTATAAAGAGTTGGGACAGGGGCTATGGCTACACCTTC	CASSIKSWDRGYGYTF
NA	TRBV2	14	NA	TRBJ1-1	TGTGCCAGCAGTGATTTGGAGGGAGCGGCTGAAGCTTTCTTT	CASSDLEGAAEAFF
NA	TRBV18	14	NA	TRBJ2-2	TGTGCCAGCCCCCGAGTGCATAGCACCGGGGAGCTGTTTTTT	CASPRVHSTGELFF
NA	TRBV6-1	12	NA	TRBJ1-1	TGTGCCAGCAGTGATTTTTCGGCTGAAGCTTTCTTT	CASSDFSAEAFF
NA	TRBV4-1	15	NA	TRBJ1-5	TGCGCCAGCAGCCAAGTGGCGGGGGGCAGTCAGCCCCAGCATTTT	CASSQVAGGSQPQHF
NA	TRBV12-5	13	TRBD1	TRBJ2-1	TGTGCTAGTGGTTCGACAGGGGTCAATGAGCAGTTCTTC	CASGSTGVNEQFF
once	TRBV19	18	TRBD2	TRBJ2-1	TGTGCCAGTAGTATGGCGGGACTAGCGGGAGGCTCCTACAATGAGCAGTTCTTC	CASSMAGLAGGSYNEQFF
once	TRBV5-6	13	NA	TRBJ2-7	TGTGCCAGCAGCGGGGGCGGCTACCAAGTTCAGTACTTC	CASSGGGYQVQYF
NA	TRBV5-5	15	NA	TRBJ2-7	TGTGCCAGCAACGTGGGGGCTAGCGGCCACTACGAGCAGTACTTC	CASNVGASGHYEQYF
once	TRBV3-1/TRBV3-2	16	TRBD1	TRBJ1-1	TGTGCCAGCAGCCAAGAGGGCAGGGGGTTAAGTACTGAAGCTTTCTTT	CASSQEGRGLSTEAFF
NA	TRBV6-5	15	NA	TRBJ2-7	TGTGCCAGCCTCAGGGACACTAGAAACTCCTACGAGCAGTACTTC	CASLRDTRNSYEQYF
NA	TRBV3-1/TRBV3-2	16	NA	TRBJ1-3	TGTGCCAGCAGCCAACAACCAGGGTTAGTTGAGAACACCATATATTTT	CASSQQPGLVENTIYF
NA	TRBV12-2	16	NA	TRBJ2-7	TGTGCAAGTCGCTCCCAAGGCGCCGGGGAAGAATACGAGCAGTACTTC	CASRSQGAGEEYEQYF
once	TRBV5-1	16	NA	TRBJ1-1	TGCGCCAGCAGCTTAACAAGCGGGACGGCGAACACTGAAGCTTTCTTT	CASSLTSGTANTEAFF
once	TRBV5-4	12	NA	TRBJ1-2	TGTGCCAGCAGCTTGGACGACAGAGGCTACACCTTC	CASSLDDRGYTF
once	TRBV11-1	16	TRBD2	TRBJ2-7	TGTGCCAGCAGCTTAATAACTAGCGGGCGTAACTACGAGCAGTACTTC	CASSLITSGRNYEQYF
NA	TRBV19	14	NA	TRBJ2-1	TGTGCCAGTTCTCCGACAGCATCCTACAATGAGCAGTTCTTC	CASSPTASYNEQFF
NA	TRBV10-2	14	TRBD1	TRBJ1-6	TGCGCCAGCAGATTACAGGGGAACAATTCACCCCTCCACTTT	CASRLQGNNSPLHF
NA	TRBV29-1	11	NA	TRBJ1-1	TGCAGCGTTGAACGGGACACTGAAGCTTTCTTT	CSVERDTEAFF
NA	TRBV12-3/TRBV12-4	13	NA	TRBJ1-5	TGTGCCAGCAGGTTCGCGGAGGATCAGCCCCAGCATTTT	CASRFAEDQPQHF
NA	TRBV5-1	14	NA	TRBJ2-3	TGCGCCAGCACCAGACAGGAAGTTGGGGATACGCAGTATTTT	CASTRQEVGDTQYF
once	TRBV2	16	TRBD1	TRBJ2-6	TGTGCCAGCAGAGGACAGGGGGCAGGGGGGGCCAACGTCCTGACTTTC	CASRGQGAGGANVLTF
once	TRBV29-1	15	TRBD2	TRBJ2-5	TGCAGCGTCACTAGCGGGAGTTCATTTGAAGAGACCCAGTACTTC	CSVTSGSSFEETQYF
NA	TRBV2	16	TRBD1	TRBJ1-1	TGTGCCAGCAGCGGCTCAAAGACAGGGGTGAACACTGAAGCTTTCTTT	CASSGSKTGVNTEAFF
NA	TRBV5-5	15	TRBD1	TRBJ1-4	TGTGCCAGCAGCTTGGAGGACAGGGGATTTGAAAAACTGTTTTTT	CASSLEDRGFEKLFF
many	TRBV5-1	16	NA	TRBJ1-6	TGCGCCAGCAGCTTGATGATAGGAGGCGGTAATTCACCCCTCCACTTT	CASSLMIGGGNSPLHF
NA	TRBV9	15	TRBD2	TRBJ2-7	TGTGCCAGCAGCCTAGGTGGGGGGGAAACCTACGAGCAGTACTTC	CASSLGGGETYEQYF
once	TRBV28	14	TRBD1	TRBJ1-2	TGTGCCGGACATACAAGACAGGGGAACTATGGCTACACCTTC	CAGHTRQGNYGYTF
NA	TRBV7-7	16	NA	TRBJ2-5	TGTGCCAGCAGCGCCCTTGGAGGCCGGACGAGGGAGACCCAGTACTTC	CASSALGGRTRETQYF
NA	TRBV6-6	16	TRBD2	TRBJ2-2	TGTGCCAGCAGTTTCTCTACTAGCGGGAAGAGCGGGGAGCTGTTTTTT	CASSFSTSGKSGELFF
NA	TRBV7-2	19	TRBD2	TRBJ2-5	TGTGCCAGCAGCATTCTGCCGGGACTAGCGGTTGTGGGGATTGGGACCCAGTACTTC	CASSILPGLAVVGIGTQYF
NA	TRBV2	13	TRBD1	TRBJ1-1	TGTGCCAGTCAGATAACAGGGGGTACTGAAGCTTTCTTT	CASQITGGTEAFF
NA	TRBV5-5	16	TRBD2	TRBJ2-5	TGTGCCAGCAGCTACTCCGGGACTAGCGGGGCAGAGACCCAGTACTTC	CASSYSGTSGAETQYF
NA	TRBV7-2	13	TRBD1	TRBJ1-5	TGTGCCAGCAGCTTGACAGGGAGTCAGCCCCAGCATTTT	CASSLTGSQPQHF
NA	TRBV5-1	15	TRBD1	TRBJ1-5	TGCGCCAGCAGCTTGGCAGGGGGAAGCAATCAGCCCCAGCATTTT	CASSLAGGSNQPQHF
once	TRBV28	16	NA	TRBJ2-1	TGTGCCAGCAGTTTCGGCGGCAGGGTATTTAAAAATGAGCAGTTCTTC	CASSFGGRVFKNEQFF
few	TRBV28	12	TRBD1	TRBJ2-3	TGTGCCAGCAGTAGGGGGCAGGGTACGCAGTATTTT	CASSRGQGTQYF
NA	TRBV27	14	NA	TRBJ1-2	TGTGCCAGCAGTTTATCCCTAGGGGTAGGTGGCTACACCTTC	CASSLSLGVGGYTF
NA	TRBV27	17	TRBD2	TRBJ2-3	TGTGCCAGCAGTCCGGGACTAGCGGGAAGTAGCACAGATACGCAGTATTTT	CASSPGLAGSSTDTQYF
NA	TRBV9	14	TRBD1	TRBJ1-6	TGTGCCAGCCAGGGACCGGGACAGGGGGCCCCCCTCCACTTT	CASQGPGQGAPLHF
NA	TRBV28	14	TRBD2	TRBJ2-1	TGTGCCAGCATATCTAGCGGAGATTACAATGAGCAGTTCTTC	CASISSGDYNEQFF
NA	TRBV3-1/TRBV3-2	15	TRBD2	TRBJ2-7	TGTGCCAGCAGCCTTGGGACTAGCAGTCGCTACGAGCAGTACTTC	CASSLGTSSRYEQYF
NA	TRBV29-1	13	NA	TRBJ1-2	TGCAGCGTTGGATGGCGGGGGACTGGAGGCTACACCTTC	CSVGWRGTGGYTF
NA	TRBV9	13	NA	TRBJ2-7	TGTGCCAGCAGCCTAAACCCTCATTACGAGCAGTACTTC	CASSLNPHYEQYF
NA	TRBV29-1	12	NA	TRBJ2-1	TGCAGCGTTGTCCAAGGGGCCGATGAGCAGTTCTTC	CSVVQGADEQFF
NA	TRBV9	13	TRBD1	TRBJ1-1	TGTGCCAGCAGCGTAGAGGGACAGGGGGAAGCTTTCTTT	CASSVEGQGEAFF
NA	TRBV5-1	15	TRBD1	TRBJ2-3	TGCGCCAGCAGCTTGGGGCAGGGGGGCACAGATACGCAGTATTTT	CASSLGQGGTDTQYF